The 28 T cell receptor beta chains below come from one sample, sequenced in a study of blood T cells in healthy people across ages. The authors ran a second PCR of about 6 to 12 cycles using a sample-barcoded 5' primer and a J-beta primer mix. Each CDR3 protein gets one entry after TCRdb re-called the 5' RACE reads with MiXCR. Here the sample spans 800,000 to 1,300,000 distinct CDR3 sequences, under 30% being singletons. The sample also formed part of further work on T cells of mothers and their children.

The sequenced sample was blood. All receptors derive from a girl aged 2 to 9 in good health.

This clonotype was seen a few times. The CDR3 region has the DNA TGTGCCAGCAGTTTATTGGGGGTGGGTAACGATGGAGCTTTCTTT. It encodes CASSLLGVGNDGAFF. V usage is TRBV28 and J usage is TRBJ1-1, with a possible D match to TRBD1 (5 bases). The V gene lost 1 base and the J gene lost 10 bases, with 19 bases spanning the gap. The CDR3 runs 15 residues. Germline V gives CDR1 MDHEN, CDR2 SYDVKM.

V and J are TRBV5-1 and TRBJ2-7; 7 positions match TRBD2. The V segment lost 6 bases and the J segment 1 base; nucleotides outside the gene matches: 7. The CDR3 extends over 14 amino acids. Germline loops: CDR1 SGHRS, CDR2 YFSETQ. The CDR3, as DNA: TGCGCCAGCACCCTGAGTAGCGGGTCCTACGAGCAGTACTTC. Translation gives CASTLSSGSYEQYF.

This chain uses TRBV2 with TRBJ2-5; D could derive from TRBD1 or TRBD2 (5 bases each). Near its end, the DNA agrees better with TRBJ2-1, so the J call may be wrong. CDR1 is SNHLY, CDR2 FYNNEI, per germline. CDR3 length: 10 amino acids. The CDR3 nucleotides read TGTGCCAGCGGGACCGATGAGCAGTTCTTC. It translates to CASGTDEQFF.

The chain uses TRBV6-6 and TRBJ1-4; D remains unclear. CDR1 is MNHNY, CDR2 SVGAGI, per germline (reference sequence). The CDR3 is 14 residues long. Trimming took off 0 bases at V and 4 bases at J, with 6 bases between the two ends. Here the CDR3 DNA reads TGTGCCAGCAGTTACTCGGGAAATAATGAAAAACTGTTTTTT. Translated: CASSYSGNNEKLFF.

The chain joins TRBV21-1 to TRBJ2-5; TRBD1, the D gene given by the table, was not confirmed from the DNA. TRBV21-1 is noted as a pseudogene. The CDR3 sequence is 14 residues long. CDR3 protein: CASSHRDREETQYF. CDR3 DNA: TGTGCCAGCAGCCACCGGGACAGGGAAGAGACCCAGTACTTC.

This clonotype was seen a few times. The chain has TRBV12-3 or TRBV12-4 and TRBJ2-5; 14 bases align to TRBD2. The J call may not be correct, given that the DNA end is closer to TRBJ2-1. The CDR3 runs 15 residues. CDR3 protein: CASSPLGLAGDEQFF. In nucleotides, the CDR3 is TGTGCCAGCAGTCCTTTGGGACTAGCGGGAGATGAGCAGTTCTTC.

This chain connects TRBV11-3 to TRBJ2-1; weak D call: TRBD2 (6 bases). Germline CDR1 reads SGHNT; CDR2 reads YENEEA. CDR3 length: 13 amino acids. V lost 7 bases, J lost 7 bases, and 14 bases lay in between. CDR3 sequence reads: CASTRRVGNEQFF. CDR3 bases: TGTGCCAGCACAAGGAGGGTGGGGAATGAGCAGTTCTTC.

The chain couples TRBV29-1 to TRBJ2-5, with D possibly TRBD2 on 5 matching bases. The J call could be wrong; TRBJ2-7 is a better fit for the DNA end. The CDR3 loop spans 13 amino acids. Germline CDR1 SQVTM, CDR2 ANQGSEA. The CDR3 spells CSVKDSTSYEQYF. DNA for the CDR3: TGCAGCGTAAAGGACTCTACTTCCTACGAGCAGTACTTC.

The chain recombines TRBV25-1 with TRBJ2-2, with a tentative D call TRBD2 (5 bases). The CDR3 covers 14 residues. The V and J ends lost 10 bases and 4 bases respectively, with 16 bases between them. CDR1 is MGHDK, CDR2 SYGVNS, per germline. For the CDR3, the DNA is TGTGCCACTCTAGTGACTCGGGGCACCGGGGAGCTGTTTTTT. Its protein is CATLVTRGTGELFF.

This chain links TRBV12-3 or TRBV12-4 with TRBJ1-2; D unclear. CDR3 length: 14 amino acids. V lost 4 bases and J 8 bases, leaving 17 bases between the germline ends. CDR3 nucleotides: TGTGCCAGCAGTTCTTTGGAGACACGGGGAGGCTACACCTTC. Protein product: CASSSLETRGGYTF.

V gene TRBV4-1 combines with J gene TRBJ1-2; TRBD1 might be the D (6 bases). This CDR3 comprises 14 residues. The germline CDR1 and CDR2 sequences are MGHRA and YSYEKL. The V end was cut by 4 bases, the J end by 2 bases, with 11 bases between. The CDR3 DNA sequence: TGCGCCAGCAGCCTTACAGGGAAGAACTATGGCTACACCTTC. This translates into CASSLTGKNYGYTF.

CDR3 loop: CASSYYQTDEQFF. The CDR3 DNA sequence: TGTGCCAGCAGTTACTATCAAACCGATGAGCAGTTCTTC. The genes are TRBV6-5 and TRBJ2-1; D call uncertain. CDR3 length: 13 residues. CDR1 and CDR2 (germline): MNHEY, SVGAGI. Trimming removed 1 base at V and 8 bases at J, with 9 bases between.

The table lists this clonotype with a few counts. CDR3 in DNA: TGTGCCAGCAGCGTAGAGGTAGCGGGATCGGGAGATACGCAGTATTTT. This translates into CASSVEVAGSGDTQYF. The chain has TRBV9 and TRBJ2-3; 8 bases are shared with TRBD2. The length of the CDR3 is 16 residues. CDR1 and CDR2 (germline): SGDLS, YYNGEE. Trimming at V came to 0 bases and at J to 5 bases, leaving 8 bases not matched to a gene. Full variable domain (missing parts from reference TRBV9 and TRBJ2-3): DSGVTQTPKHLITATGQRVTLRCSPRSGDLSVYWYQQSLDQGLQFLIQYYNGEERAKGNILERFSAQQFPDLHSELNLSSLELGDSALYFCASSVEVAGSGDTQYFGPGTRLTVL.

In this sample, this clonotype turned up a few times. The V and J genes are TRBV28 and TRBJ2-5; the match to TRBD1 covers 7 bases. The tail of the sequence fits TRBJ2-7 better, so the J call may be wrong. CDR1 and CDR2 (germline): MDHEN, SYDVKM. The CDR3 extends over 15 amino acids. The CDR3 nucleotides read TGTGCCAGCAGTTTTACAGGGGCTGAAGTTTACGAGCAGTACTTC. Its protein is CASSFTGAEVYEQYF.

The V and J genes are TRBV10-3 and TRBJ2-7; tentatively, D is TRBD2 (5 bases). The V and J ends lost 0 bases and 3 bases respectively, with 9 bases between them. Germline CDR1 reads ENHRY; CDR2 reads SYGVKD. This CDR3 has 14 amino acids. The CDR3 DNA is TGTGCCATCAGTGAGTCAGATCGGGGCTACGAGCAGTACTTC. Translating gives CAISESDRGYEQYF.

The CDR3 is CASSGLAGAFADTQYF. CDR3 nucleotide sequence: TGTGCCAGCAGTGGGCTAGCGGGAGCTTTTGCAGATACGCAGTATTTT. The chain employs TRBV2 and TRBJ2-3; 10 nucleotides agree with TRBD2. The trim removed 4 bases at V and 4 bases at J, leaving 8 bases unmatched. The CDR3 spans 16 residues. In germline, CDR1 is SNHLY, CDR2 FYNNEI.

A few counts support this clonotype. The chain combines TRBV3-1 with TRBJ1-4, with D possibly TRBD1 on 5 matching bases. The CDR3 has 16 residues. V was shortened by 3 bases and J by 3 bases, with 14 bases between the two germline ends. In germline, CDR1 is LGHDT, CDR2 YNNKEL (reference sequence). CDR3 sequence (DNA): TGTGCCAGCAGCCACGATACGGGACGGCCTAATGAAAAACTGTTTTTT. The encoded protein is CASSHDTGRPNEKLFF.

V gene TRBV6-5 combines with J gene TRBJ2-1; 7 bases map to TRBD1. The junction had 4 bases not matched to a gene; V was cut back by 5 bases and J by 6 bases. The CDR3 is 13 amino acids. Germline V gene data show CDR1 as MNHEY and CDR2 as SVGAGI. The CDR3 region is CASSQRGPNEQFF. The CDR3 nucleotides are TGTGCCAGCAGTCAAAGGGGGCCCAATGAGCAGTTCTTC.

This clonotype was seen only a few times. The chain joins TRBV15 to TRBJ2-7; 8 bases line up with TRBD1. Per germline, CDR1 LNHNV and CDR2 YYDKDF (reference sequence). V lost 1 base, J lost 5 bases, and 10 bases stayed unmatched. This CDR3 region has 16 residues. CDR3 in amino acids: CATSRGGQGIYHEQYF. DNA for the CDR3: TGTGCCACCAGCAGAGGCGGACAGGGAATTTACCACGAGCAGTACTTC.

The CDR3 region is CASTITNYPLGGQFF. In DNA form, the CDR3 reads TGTGCCAGCACCATAACAAACTACCCACTTGGGGGGCAGTTCTTC. This chain links TRBV12-3 or TRBV12-4 with TRBJ2-1; the D call may be TRBD1 or TRBD2 (5 bases each). The CDR3 runs to 15 residues. V was pared by 7 bases and J by 12 bases, with 25 bases between.

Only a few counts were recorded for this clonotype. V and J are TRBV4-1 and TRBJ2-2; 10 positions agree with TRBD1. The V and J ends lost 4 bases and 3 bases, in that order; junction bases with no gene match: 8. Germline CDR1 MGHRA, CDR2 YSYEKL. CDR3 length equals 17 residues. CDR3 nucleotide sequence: TGCGCCAGCAGCCCCTTCGGGACAGGGGACGACACCGGGGAGCTGTTTTTT. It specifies CASSPFGTGDDTGELFF.

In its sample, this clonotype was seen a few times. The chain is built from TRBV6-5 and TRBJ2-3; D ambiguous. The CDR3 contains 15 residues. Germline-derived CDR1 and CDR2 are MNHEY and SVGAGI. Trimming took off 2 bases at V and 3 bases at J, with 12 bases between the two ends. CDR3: CASSYEGLGTDTQYF. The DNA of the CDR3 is TGTGCCAGCAGTTACGAAGGGCTTGGGACAGATACGCAGTATTTT.

Here the CDR3 reads CSSSAGAHYNEQFF. CDR3 DNA sequence: TGCAGCTCCTCGGCCGGGGCCCATTACAATGAGCAGTTCTTC. V is TRBV20-1 and J is TRBJ2-1; D tentatively fits TRBD1 or TRBD2 (5 bases each). Germline CDR1 DFQATT, CDR2 SNEGSKA (reference sequence). The CDR3 runs 14 residues.

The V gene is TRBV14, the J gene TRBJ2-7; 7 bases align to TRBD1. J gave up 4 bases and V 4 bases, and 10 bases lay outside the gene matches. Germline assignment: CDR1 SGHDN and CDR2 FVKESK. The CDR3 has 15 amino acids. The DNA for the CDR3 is TGTGCCAGCAGCCCCTGGGGGACAGACGATTACGAGCAGTACTTC. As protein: CASSPWGTDDYEQYF.

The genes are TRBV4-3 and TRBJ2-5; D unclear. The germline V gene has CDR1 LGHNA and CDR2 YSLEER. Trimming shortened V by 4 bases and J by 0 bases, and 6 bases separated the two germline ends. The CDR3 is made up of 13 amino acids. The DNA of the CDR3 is TGCGCCAGCAGCCGAGTCCACCAAGAGACCCAGTACTTC. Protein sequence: CASSRVHQETQYF.

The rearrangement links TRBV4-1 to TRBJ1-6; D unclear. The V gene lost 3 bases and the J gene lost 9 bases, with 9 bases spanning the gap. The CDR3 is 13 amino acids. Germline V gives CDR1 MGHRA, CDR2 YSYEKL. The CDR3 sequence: CASSQTAISPLHF. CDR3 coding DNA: TGCGCCAGCAGCCAGACCGCTATTTCACCCCTCCACTTT.

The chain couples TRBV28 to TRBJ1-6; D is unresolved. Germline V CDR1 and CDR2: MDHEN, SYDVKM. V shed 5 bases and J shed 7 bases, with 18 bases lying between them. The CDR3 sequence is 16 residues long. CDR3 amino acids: CASSLPGGRVNSPLHF. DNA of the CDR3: TGTGCCAGCAGTCTACCCGGTGGGAGGGTCAATTCACCCCTCCACTTT.

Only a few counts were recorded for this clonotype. CDR3 nucleotide sequence: TGCAGCGTTGAAGATGGACGTACAAGCTCCTACAATGAGCAGTTCTTC. The encoded protein is CSVEDGRTSSYNEQFF. The chain carries TRBV29-1 and TRBJ2-1; D gene ambiguous. Trimming cost V 0 bases and J 0 bases, with 12 bases left between them. CDR1 is SQVTM, CDR2 ANQGSEA, per germline. The CDR3 totals 16 residues.